This TCR beta chain was profiled in a study of blood T cells in healthy people across ages. Study observations and caveats: Observed TCR beta diversity per million T cells went down as age went up. This fall followed a roughly linear course with age.

A note on this clonotype: The antigen is not known.

For the second PCR, which ran for about 7 to 11 cycles, a sample-barcoded 5' primer and a J-beta primer mix were used. TCRdb reanalysed the 5' RACE reads using MiXCR and keeps one entry per CDR3 protein. The repertoire holds about 1.7 million distinct CDR3 sequences, with 28% as singletons. Germline CDR1 and CDR2: SEHNR and FQNEAQ (reference sequence). This CDR3 spans 17 amino acids. V lost 8 bases, J lost 2 bases, and 17 bases stayed unmatched. This TCR came from a woman aged 25 to 39 in good health. The material sequenced was blood. The V and J genes are TRBV7-9 and TRBJ1-2, with 7 bases that match TRBD1. CDR3 DNA sequence: TGTGCCAGCGGATCGCTAGGAGGGGGCGGGTACAACTATGGCTACACCTTC. Translation gives CASGSLGGGGYNYGYTF.